This T cell receptor (beta chain) derives from a study of T cell responses to AZD1222 COVID-19 vaccine. The study's findings and limits: Reports indicate that nearly half of spike-specific TCRs are directed at unmutated variant regions. All repertoire sampling was performed exclusively after the peak T cell response. With dominance at 160-218 and 743-854, vaccine-associated CD4 TCRs spanned spike. The study identified only five or six AZD1222 recipients as seropositive at baseline.

The germline V and J ends were trimmed by 1 base and 5 bases, with 13 bases remaining between them. CDR3 length equals 14 residues. Germline CDR1 is SGHNT and CDR2 is YYREEE (reference sequence). This clone turned up a few times. Antigen specificity is unknown. TCRdb's copy holds only in-frame clones and misses some; the assay was immunoSEQ multiplex PCR. This sample yields 52,000 or so clones, of which 75% to 90% are seen a single time; under 25% belongs to the top ten. The receptor comes from an adult in good health. The chain employs TRBV5-4 and TRBJ2-7; weak D call: TRBD1 (5 bases). Sample: peripheral blood, taken on day 0 of MenACWY control vaccination. The CDR3 bases are TGTGCCAGCAGCTTGCCCGGCAGGGTGGACGAGCAGTACTTC. It encodes CASSLPGRVDEQYF.